Listed below are T cell receptor beta chains from one sample, sequenced in a study of technical replicates of blood from several donors. Profiled with immunoSEQ multiplex PCR; TCRdb holds only in-frame clones, not every one. The table records some 17,000 clones, 87% of them present only once. The sample taken for sequencing was PBMCs. The origin of the receptors is a human donor in good health. CDR3s include the opening cysteine and the closing phenylalanine or tryptophan. A D gene is named only where the DNA matches it firmly. Only some rows state a clone size, as once, few, many or a class for expanded clones.

V gene,D gene,clone size,J gene,CDR3 DNA,CDR3 protein
TRBV29-1,NA,NA,TRBJ2-5,TGCAGCGTTCTCCCGATCGGAGAGACCCAGTACTTC,CSVLPIGETQYF
TRBV27,NA,NA,TRBJ1-4,TGTGCCAGCAGTTTTGGGGGGGCAATCGAAAAACTGTTTTTT,CASSFGGAIEKLFF
TRBV6-1,NA,NA,TRBJ1-2,TGTGCCAGCAGTGACGGTCTTTATGGCTACACCTTC,CASSDGLYGYTF
TRBV7-9,NA,NA,TRBJ2-7,TGTGCCAGCAGCTTAGACCGGACTCCGACCTACGAGCAGTACTTC,CASSLDRTPTYEQYF
TRBV5-1,NA,once,TRBJ2-2,TGCGCCAGCAGCTTGGTCCCGAGTAGTAGCACCGGGGAGCTGTTTTTT,CASSLVPSSSTGELFF
TRBV4-2,NA,NA,TRBJ2-1,TGTGCCAGCAGCCAAGCGAGCGGGTCCAATGAGCAGTTCTTC,CASSQASGSNEQFF
TRBV12-5,NA,few,TRBJ1-5,TGTGCTAGTGGCGAGGGTAGATTGGGAGAACAGCCCCAGCATTTT,CASGEGRLGEQPQHF
TRBV11-3,TRBD2,few,TRBJ2-1,TGTGCCAGCAGCCCTGGGATTAGCGGGAGCAATGAGCAGTTCTTC,CASSPGISGSNEQFF
TRBV2,TRBD2,NA,TRBJ2-3,TGTGCCAGCATCGGATTAGCGGGACACACAGATACGCAGTATTTT,CASIGLAGHTDTQYF
TRBV11-2,NA,NA,TRBJ2-7,TGTGCCAGCAGCCCTCGACAGTACGAGCAGTACTTC,CASSPRQYEQYF
TRBV21-1,NA,NA,TRBJ1-3,TGTGCCAGCAGCAAAGGAAATTTCGCAGATGATTACTCTGGAAACACCATATATTTT,CASSKGNFADDYSGNTIYF
TRBV2,TRBD1,few,TRBJ1-2,TGTGCCAGCAGTGAAGCAGGGGGCTTGACCTATGGCTACACCTTC,CASSEAGGLTYGYTF
TRBV18,TRBD2,NA,TRBJ2-3,TGTGCCAGCTCACCCGGGACTAGCGGACTTACTAGCACAGATACGCAGTATTTT,CASSPGTSGLTSTDTQYF
TRBV2,NA,NA,TRBJ1-2,TGTGCCAGCTCCGGGACGGAGGGGAAGAGTGGCGGCTACACCTTC,CASSGTEGKSGGYTF
TRBV19,NA,few,TRBJ1-2,TGTGCCAGTAGTAGGCGACAGAAACCCAACTATGGCTACACCTTC,CASSRRQKPNYGYTF
TRBV5-6,TRBD1,NA,TRBJ2-7,TGTGCCAGCAGCGAGACAGGGCTGTACTCCTACGAGCAGTACTTC,CASSETGLYSYEQYF
TRBV5-1,TRBD1,NA,TRBJ2-7,TGCGCCAGCAGCCCGACGGGACAGGGCCCCTCCTACGAGCAGTACTTC,CASSPTGQGPSYEQYF
TRBV5-1,TRBD1,NA,TRBJ2-2,TGCGCCAGCAGATCACAGGGGGAGACCGGGGAGCTGTTTTTT,CASRSQGETGELFF
TRBV9,NA,NA,TRBJ1-1,TGTGCCAGCAGCGTAGGAGGGATTCTAAACACTGAAGCTTTCTTT,CASSVGGILNTEAFF
TRBV11-3,NA,NA,TRBJ2-1,TGTGCCAGCAGCCGTGCTGGGGGGGCCAGCTACAATGAGCAGTTCTTC,CASSRAGGASYNEQFF
TRBV5-5,NA,NA,TRBJ1-1,TGTGCCAGCAGCTCACATTTGTTTGGGGGGATCATGAACACTGAAGCTTTCTTT,CASSSHLFGGIMNTEAFF
TRBV5-6,TRBD2,NA,TRBJ2-5,TGTGCCAGCAGCTTGGTGGGCAGCGGGAGGGAGACCCAGTACTTC,CASSLVGSGRETQYF
TRBV30,NA,NA,TRBJ2-2,TGTGCCTGGAATGCAGGGTTGGGTATCGGGGAGCTGTTTTTT,CAWNAGLGIGELFF
TRBV19,NA,NA,TRBJ1-5,TGTGCCAGTAGTATAGAGGCGAGGGAGGACAATCAGCCCCAGCATTTT,CASSIEAREDNQPQHF
TRBV28,NA,NA,TRBJ1-5,TGTGCCAGCAGTCACCAGGGTTCCAATCAGCCCCAGCATTTT,CASSHQGSNQPQHF
TRBV27,TRBD2,NA,TRBJ2-5,TGTGCCAGCTGGGCTGGGCTAGCGGGAGGGGAGACCCAGTACTTC,CASWAGLAGGETQYF
TRBV2,NA,NA,TRBJ1-2,TGTGCCAGCAGTGAAGAGGACAGCCTCGGCTACACCTTC,CASSEEDSLGYTF